The rows below give T cell receptor beta chains drawn from one sample of a study of circulating and synovial CD4+ cells in juvenile arthritis. Some clones are missing from TCRdb's copy, which holds only in-frame ones; the method was immunoSEQ multiplex PCR. The top ten hold 2.9% of the sample, which has fewer than 35,000 clones, just under 95% seen once. Sequencing was done on a sample of CD4+ T cells from blood. The receptors come from a human donor with juvenile idiopathic arthritis. The CDR3 runs from the conserved cysteine through the conserved F or W. The D gene is left open where the match is weak. Size is stated for part of the rows, as once, few or many counts, or as a class when the clone is expanded.

cdr3_aa cdr3_nt j_call v_call cdr3_length clone_size d_call
CATSRAGGREQYF TGTGCCACCAGCAGAGCCGGGGGGCGAGAGCAGTACTTC TRBJ2-5 TRBV15 13 - -
CASSAADRSFYGYTF TGTGCCAGCAGCGCTGCCGATAGAAGCTTCTATGGCTACACCTTC TRBJ1-2 TRBV9 15 - -
CASSVETGELFF TGTGCCAGCAGCGTAGAGACAGGGGAGCTGTTTTTT TRBJ2-2 TRBV9 12 - -
CASSFGKRGYTF TGTGCCAGCAGTTTTGGGAAGCGGGGCTACACCTTC TRBJ1-2 TRBV28 12 - -
CASSFYQQQGRNTEAFF TGTGCCAGCAGTTTTTACCAACAACAGGGTCGGAACACTGAAGCTTTCTTT TRBJ1-1 TRBV27 17 - -
CASGLALLAGVMGETQYF TGTGCTAGTGGTTTGGCCCTACTAGCGGGAGTAATGGGGGAGACCCAGTACTTC TRBJ2-5 TRBV12-5 18 once TRBD2
CASSSGTGIFYGYTF TGTGCCAGCAGTTCCGGGACAGGCATCTTTTATGGCTACACCTTC TRBJ1-2 TRBV28 15 - TRBD1
CASSRTGMNTEAFF TGTGCCAGCAGCCGGACAGGGATGAACACTGAAGCTTTCTTT TRBJ1-1 TRBV7-9 14 once TRBD1
CASSFKGQGNTEAFF TGTGCCAGCAGTTTTAAGGGACAGGGGAACACTGAAGCTTTCTTT TRBJ1-1 TRBV5-6 15 - TRBD1
CASSPGSSYNEQFF TGTGCCAGCTCCCCCGGTAGCTCCTACAATGAGCAGTTCTTC TRBJ2-1 TRBV18 14 - -
CASSVNTGTNTGELFF TGTGCCAGCAGCGTAAATACAGGGACCAACACCGGGGAGCTGTTTTTT TRBJ2-2 TRBV9 16 - -
CASSRSPGDTGELFF TGTGCCAGCAGCCGGTCCCCGGGGGACACCGGGGAGCTGTTTTTT TRBJ2-2 TRBV9 15 - -
CAWSYQGTDTQYF TGTGCCTGGAGTTACCAGGGCACAGATACGCAGTATTTT TRBJ2-3 TRBV30 13 - -
CASSPRLAGGHNEQFF TGTGCCAGCAGCCCCCGACTAGCGGGAGGCCACAATGAGCAGTTCTTC TRBJ2-1 TRBV11-2 16 - TRBD2
CASSRRDRNLGNTIYF TGTGCCAGCAGCCGCCGGGACAGAAACCTCGGAAACACCATATATTTT TRBJ1-3 TRBV7-2 16 once TRBD1
CASSPRTGVGYGYTF TGTGCCAGCAGCCCCCGGACAGGGGTTGGCTATGGCTACACCTTC TRBJ1-2 TRBV6-5 15 - TRBD1
CASSPRREFVNQPQHF TGTGCCAGCAGCCCCAGGAGGGAATTCGTCAATCAGCCCCAGCATTTT TRBJ1-5 TRBV7-8 16 - -
CASMSGEYNEQFF TGTGCCAGCATGTCGGGGGAGTACAATGAGCAGTTCTTC TRBJ2-1 TRBV2 13 - -
CASTGDSYGYTF TGTGCCAGTACTGGGGACAGCTATGGCTACACCTTC TRBJ1-2 TRBV19 12 few TRBD1
CASSIRRGAVMNTEAFF TGTGCCAGTAGTATACGTCGGGGGGCAGTCATGAACACTGAAGCTTTCTTT TRBJ1-1 TRBV19 17 - -
CASSPQTTDTRYF TGTGCCAGCAGCCCCCAAACCACAGATACGCGGTATTTT TRBJ2-3 TRBV9 13 - -
CASSESGGNTIYF TGCGCCAGCAGTGAGTCCGGTGGAAACACCATATATTTT TRBJ1-3 TRBV10-1 13 few -
CASSQKGLAGVGEQYF TGCGCCAGCAGCCAAAAGGGACTAGCGGGAGTAGGCGAGCAGTACTTC TRBJ2-7 TRBV5-1 16 - TRBD2
CASSEAAGGGWKETQYF TGTGCCAGCAGTGAAGCAGCGGGAGGGGGATGGAAAGAGACCCAGTACTTC TRBJ2-5 TRBV2 17 - TRBD2
CASIPGGTSGGTDTQYF TGTGCCAGCATCCCCGGGGGCACTAGCGGGGGCACAGATACGCAGTATTTT TRBJ2-3 TRBV25-1 17 - TRBD2
CASRTDGGRIEKLFF TGCGCCAGCAGAACGGACGGGGGGCGGATTGAAAAACTGTTTTTT TRBJ1-4 TRBV5-1 15 - -
CASSSRNRDRGRETQYF TGTGCCAGCAGTTCCCGAAACCGGGACAGGGGTCGGGAGACCCAGTACTTC TRBJ2-5 TRBV27 17 - TRBD1
CASSFAPQGTDTQYF TGTGCCAGCAGCTTTGCCCCACAGGGGACAGATACGCAGTATTTT TRBJ2-3 TRBV7-9 15 - TRBD1